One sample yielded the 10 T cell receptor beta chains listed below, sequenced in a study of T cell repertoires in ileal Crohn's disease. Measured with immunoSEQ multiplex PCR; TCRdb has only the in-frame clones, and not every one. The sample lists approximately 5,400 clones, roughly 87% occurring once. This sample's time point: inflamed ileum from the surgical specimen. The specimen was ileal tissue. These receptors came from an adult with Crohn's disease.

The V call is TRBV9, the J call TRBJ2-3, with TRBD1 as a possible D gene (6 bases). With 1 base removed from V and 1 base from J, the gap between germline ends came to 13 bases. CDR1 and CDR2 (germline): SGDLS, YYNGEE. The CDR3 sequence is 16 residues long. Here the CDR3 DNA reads TGTGCCAGCAGCGTAATGGGGGCGCGTGGCACAGATACGCAGTATTTT. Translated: CASSVMGARGTDTQYF.

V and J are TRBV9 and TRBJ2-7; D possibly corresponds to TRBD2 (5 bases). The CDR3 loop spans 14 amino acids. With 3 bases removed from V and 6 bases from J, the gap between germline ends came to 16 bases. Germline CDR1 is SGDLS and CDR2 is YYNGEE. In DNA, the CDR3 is TGTGCCAGCAGCGGCTCCCCGGGAATTGGCGAGCAGTACTTC. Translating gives CASSGSPGIGEQYF.

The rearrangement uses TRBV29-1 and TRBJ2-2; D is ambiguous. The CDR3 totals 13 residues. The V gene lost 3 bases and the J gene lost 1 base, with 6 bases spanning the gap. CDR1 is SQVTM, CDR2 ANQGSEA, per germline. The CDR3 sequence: CSVDPGNTGELFF. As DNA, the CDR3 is TGCAGCGTTGACCCGGGGAACACCGGGGAGCTGTTTTTT.

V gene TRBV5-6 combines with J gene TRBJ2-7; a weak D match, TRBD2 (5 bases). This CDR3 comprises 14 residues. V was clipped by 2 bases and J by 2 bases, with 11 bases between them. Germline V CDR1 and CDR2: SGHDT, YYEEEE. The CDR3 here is CASSLGGLAYEQYF. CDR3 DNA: TGTGCCAGCAGCTTAGGAGGCCTGGCCTACGAGCAGTACTTC.

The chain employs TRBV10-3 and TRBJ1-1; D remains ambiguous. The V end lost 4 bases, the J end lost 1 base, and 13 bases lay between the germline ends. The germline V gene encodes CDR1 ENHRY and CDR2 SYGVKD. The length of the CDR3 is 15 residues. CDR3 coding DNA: TGTGCCATCAGTGGGTTCAGCGGACGGAACACTGAAGCTTTCTTT. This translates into CAISGFSGRNTEAFF.

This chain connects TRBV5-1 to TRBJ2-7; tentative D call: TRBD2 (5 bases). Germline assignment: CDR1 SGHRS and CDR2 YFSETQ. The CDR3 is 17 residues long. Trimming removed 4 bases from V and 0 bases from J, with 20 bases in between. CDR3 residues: CASSLEAGRSSSYEQYF. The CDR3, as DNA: TGCGCCAGCAGCCTGGAGGCTGGTCGGTCAAGCTCCTACGAGCAGTACTTC.

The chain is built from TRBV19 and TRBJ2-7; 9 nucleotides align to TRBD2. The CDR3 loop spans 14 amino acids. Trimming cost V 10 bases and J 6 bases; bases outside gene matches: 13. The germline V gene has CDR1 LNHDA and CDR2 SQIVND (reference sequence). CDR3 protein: CATTPGLAIGEQYF. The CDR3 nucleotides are TGTGCCACCACTCCGGGACTAGCAATAGGCGAGCAGTACTTC.

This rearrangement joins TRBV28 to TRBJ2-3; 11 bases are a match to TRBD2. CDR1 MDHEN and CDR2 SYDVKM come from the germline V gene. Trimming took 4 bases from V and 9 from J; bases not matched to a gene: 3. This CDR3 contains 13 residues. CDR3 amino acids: CASSSLAGVTQYF. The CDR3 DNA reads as TGTGCCAGCAGTTCACTAGCGGGAGTCACGCAGTATTTT.

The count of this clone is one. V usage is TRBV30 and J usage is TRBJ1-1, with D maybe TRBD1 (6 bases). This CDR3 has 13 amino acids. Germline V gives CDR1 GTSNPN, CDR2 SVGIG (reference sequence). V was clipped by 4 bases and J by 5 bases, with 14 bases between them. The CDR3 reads CAWTRGGLTEAFF. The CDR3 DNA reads TGTGCCTGGACCCGAGGGGGTTTGACTGAAGCTTTCTTT.

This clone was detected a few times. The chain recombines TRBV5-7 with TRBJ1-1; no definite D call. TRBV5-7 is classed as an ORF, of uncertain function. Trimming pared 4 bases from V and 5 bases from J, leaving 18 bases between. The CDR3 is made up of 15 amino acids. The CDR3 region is CASSPGLGIGTEAFF. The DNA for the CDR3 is TGTGCCAGCAGCCCCGGGTTAGGGATTGGGACTGAAGCTTTCTTT.